The present entry profiles one T cell receptor (beta chain) with its context. This sample was taken from a study of blood T cell repertoires in COVID-19. Background on the study: T cells, B-cell-depleted T cells, or PBMCs supplied cDNA or gDNA.

Germline trimming cut 4 bases from V and 4 bases from J; bases unmatched to any gene: 4. Germline CDR1 reads LGHDT; CDR2 reads YNNKEL (reference sequence). CDR3 length: 14 amino acids. Original processing methods: By means of reference gene primer amplification, nucleated cell counts were estimated. Produced via immunoSEQ multiplex PCR; TCRdb's table is partial and in-frame only. Clone size and V and J calls were adopted from that table, with D and trimming inferred from the DNA. The data show about 200,000 clones, over 70% seen once. The TCR originated in an elderly woman with acute or convalescent COVID-19. The sequenced sample was peripheral blood. The gene calls are TRBV3-1 (or the pseudogene TRBV3-2) and TRBJ1-5, with 7 bases lining up with TRBD1. The CDR3 DNA reads as TGTGCCAGCAGCCGAGGGACAGTTAATCAGCCCCAGCATTTT. Protein product: CASSRGTVNQPQHF.